The present T cell receptor (beta chain) was sequenced within a study of cytomegalovirus exposure and HLA in healthy donors. Turning to the study itself: Genetic ancestry analysis placed approximately 79% of the roughly 400 donors that were genotyped in the Caucasian-associated cluster. Study conclusions and caveats: For presence/absence analyses, sequencing depth was assumed to be roughly uniform across donors.

It was with 60 Vbeta and 13 Jbeta primers that the PCR ran. The protocol was immunoSEQ multiplex PCR, while the TCRdb copy is restricted to in-frame clones and leaves out a portion. The table records 100,000 or so clones, 70% to 85% of them present only once. With respect to this clone: Its specificity is unknown.

The CDR3 covers 14 residues. V dropped 1 base and J dropped 8 bases, with 12 bases sitting between them. Germline V gives CDR1 SGHRS, CDR2 YFSETQ. The chain joins TRBV5-1 to TRBJ2-2; D is unresolved. Sequencing used PBMCs. The TCR was taken from a man younger than 45 in good health and CMV-seropositive. DNA for the CDR3: TGCGCCAGCAGCTTGCGGCGAGGCAATGGGGAGCTGTTTTTT. Translation gives CASSLRRGNGELFF.